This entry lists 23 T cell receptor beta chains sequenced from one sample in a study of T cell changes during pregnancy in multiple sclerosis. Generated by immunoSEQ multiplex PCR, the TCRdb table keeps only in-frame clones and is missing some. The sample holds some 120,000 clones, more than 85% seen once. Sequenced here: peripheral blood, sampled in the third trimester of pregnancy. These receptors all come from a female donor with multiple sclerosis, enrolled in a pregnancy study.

Here the CDR3 reads CASSLIGDRGSYEQYF. The CDR3 DNA follows: TGTGCCAGCAGTTTAATAGGGGACAGGGGATCGTACGAGCAGTACTTC. The chain combines TRBV28 with TRBJ2-7; 10 nucleotides match TRBD1. Trimming removed 2 bases from V and 4 bases from J; junction bases left unmatched: 8. Per germline, CDR1 MDHEN and CDR2 SYDVKM. CDR3 length: 16 residues.

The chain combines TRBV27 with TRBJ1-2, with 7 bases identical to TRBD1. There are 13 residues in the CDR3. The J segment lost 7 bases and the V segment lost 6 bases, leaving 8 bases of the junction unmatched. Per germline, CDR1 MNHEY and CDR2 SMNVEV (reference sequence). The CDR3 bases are TGTGCCAGCAGGGGCGACAGGGCAATTGGCTACACCTTC. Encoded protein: CASRGDRAIGYTF.

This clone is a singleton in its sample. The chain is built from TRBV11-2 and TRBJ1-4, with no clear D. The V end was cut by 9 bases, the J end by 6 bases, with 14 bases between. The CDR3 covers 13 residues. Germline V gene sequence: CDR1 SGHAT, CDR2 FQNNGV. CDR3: CASCLPEDEKLFF. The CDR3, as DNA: TGTGCCAGTTGTCTGCCCGAGGATGAAAAACTGTTTTTT.

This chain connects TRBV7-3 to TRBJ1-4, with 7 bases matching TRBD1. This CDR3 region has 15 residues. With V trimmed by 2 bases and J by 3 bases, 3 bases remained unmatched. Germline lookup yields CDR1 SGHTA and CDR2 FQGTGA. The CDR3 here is CASSLGGQPNEKLFF. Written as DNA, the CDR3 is TGTGCCAGCAGCTTAGGGGGACAGCCTAATGAAAAACTGTTTTTT.

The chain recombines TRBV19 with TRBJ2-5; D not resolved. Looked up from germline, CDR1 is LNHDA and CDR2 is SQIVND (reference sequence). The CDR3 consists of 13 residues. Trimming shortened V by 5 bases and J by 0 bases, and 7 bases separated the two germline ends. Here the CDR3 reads CASSLSYQETQYF. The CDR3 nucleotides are TGTGCCAGTAGTCTCTCCTACCAAGAGACCCAGTACTTC.

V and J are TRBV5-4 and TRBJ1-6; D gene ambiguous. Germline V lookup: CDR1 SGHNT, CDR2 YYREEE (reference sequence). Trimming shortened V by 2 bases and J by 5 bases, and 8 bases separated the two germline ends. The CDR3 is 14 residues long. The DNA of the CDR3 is TGTGCCAGCAGCTTTTACAGAAATAATTCACCCCTCCACTTT. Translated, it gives CASSFYRNNSPLHF.

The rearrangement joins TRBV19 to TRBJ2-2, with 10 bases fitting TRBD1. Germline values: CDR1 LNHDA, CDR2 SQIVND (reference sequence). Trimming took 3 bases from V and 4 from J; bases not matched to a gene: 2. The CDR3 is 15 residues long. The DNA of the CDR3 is TGTGCCAGTAGTATTGGGACAGGGGCCACCGGGGAGCTGTTTTTT. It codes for CASSIGTGATGELFF.

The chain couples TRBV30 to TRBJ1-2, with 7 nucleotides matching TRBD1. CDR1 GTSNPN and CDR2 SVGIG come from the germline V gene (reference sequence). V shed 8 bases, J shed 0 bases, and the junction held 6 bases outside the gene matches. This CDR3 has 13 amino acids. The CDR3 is CALKGQANYGYTF. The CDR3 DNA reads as TGTGCCCTTAAAGGACAGGCTAACTATGGCTACACCTTC.

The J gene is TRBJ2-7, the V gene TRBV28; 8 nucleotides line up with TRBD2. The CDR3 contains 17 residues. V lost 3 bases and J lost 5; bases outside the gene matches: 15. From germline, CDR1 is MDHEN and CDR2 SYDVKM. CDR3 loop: CASSLGWGAGVYDEQYF. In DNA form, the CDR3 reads TGTGCCAGCAGTTTGGGGTGGGGAGCGGGAGTATACGACGAGCAGTACTTC.

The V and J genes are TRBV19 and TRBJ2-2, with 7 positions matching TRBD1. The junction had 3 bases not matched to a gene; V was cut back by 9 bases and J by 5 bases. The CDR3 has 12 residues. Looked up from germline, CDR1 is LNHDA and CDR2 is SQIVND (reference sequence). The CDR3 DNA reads TGTGCCAGCAAGACAGGGACCGGGGAGCTGTTTTTT. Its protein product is CASKTGTGELFF.

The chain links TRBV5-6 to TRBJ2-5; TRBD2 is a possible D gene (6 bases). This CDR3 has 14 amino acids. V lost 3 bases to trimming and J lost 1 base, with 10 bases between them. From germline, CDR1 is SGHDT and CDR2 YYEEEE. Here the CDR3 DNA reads TGTGCCAGCAGCTCCGTCGGGGGCCAAGAGACCCAGTACTTC. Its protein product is CASSSVGGQETQYF.

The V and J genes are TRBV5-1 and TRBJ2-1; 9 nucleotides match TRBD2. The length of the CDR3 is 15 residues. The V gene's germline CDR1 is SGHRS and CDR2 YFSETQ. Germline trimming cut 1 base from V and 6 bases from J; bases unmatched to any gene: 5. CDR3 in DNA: TGCGCCAGCAGCTTGCGCCTAGCGGGGCTCAATGAGCAGTTCTTC. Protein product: CASSLRLAGLNEQFF.

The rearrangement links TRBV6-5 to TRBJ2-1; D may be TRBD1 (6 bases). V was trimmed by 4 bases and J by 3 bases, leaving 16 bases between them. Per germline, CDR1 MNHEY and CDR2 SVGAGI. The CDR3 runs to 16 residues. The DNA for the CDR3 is TGTGCCAGCAGTTCGTACAGGGAAAGGGGCTACAATGAGCAGTTCTTC. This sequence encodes CASSSYRERGYNEQFF.

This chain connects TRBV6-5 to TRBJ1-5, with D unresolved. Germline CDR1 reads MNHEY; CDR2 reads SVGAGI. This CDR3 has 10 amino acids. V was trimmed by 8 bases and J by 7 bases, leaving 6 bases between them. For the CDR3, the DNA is TGTGCCAGCGGGCTGCAGCCCCAGCATTTT. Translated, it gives CASGLQPQHF.

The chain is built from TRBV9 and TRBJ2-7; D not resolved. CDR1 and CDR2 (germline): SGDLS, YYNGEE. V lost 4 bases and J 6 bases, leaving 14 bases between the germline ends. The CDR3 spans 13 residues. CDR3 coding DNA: TGTGCCAGCAGCCCGCGGCAGTCCGGCGAGCAGTACTTC. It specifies CASSPRQSGEQYF.

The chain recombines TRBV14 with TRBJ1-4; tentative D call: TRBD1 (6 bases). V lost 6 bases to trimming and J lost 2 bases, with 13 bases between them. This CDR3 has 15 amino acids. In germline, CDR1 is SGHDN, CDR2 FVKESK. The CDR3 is CASSRRGGTNEKLFF. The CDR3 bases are TGTGCCAGCAGTCGCAGGGGTGGTACTAATGAAAAACTGTTTTTT.

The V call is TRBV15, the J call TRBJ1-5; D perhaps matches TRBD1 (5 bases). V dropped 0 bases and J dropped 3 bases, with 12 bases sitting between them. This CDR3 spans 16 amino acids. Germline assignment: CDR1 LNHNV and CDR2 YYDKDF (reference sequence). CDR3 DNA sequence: TGTGCCACCAGCAGAGATAAAGGGGATTCCAATCAGCCCCAGCATTTT. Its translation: CATSRDKGDSNQPQHF.

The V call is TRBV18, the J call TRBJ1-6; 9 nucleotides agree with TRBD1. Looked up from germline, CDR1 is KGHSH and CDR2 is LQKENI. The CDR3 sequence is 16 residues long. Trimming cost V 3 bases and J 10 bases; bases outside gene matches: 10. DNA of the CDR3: TGTGCCAGCTCACCGACCCCGGGACAGGGAAAATCACCCCTCCACTTT. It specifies CASSPTPGQGKSPLHF.

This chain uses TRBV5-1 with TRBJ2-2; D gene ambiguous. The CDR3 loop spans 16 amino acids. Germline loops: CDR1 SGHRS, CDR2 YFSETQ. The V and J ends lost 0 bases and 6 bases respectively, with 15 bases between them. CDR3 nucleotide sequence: TGCGCCAGCAGCTTGGCCAACTCCAGGCTGGCCGGGGAGCTGTTTTTT. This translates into CASSLANSRLAGELFF. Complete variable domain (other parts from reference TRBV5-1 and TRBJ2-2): KAGVTQTPRYLIKTRGQQVTLSCSPISGHRSVSWYQQTPGQGLQFLFEYFSETQRNKGNFPGRFSGRQFSNSRSEMNVSTLELGDSALYLCASSLANSRLAGELFFGEGSRLTVL.

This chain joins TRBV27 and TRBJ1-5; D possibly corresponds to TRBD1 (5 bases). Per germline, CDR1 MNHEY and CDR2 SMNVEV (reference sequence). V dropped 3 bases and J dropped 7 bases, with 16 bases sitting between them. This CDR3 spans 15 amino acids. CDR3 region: CASSLGREVWQPQHF. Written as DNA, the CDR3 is TGTGCCAGCAGTTTGGGCAGGGAGGTTTGGCAGCCCCAGCATTTT.

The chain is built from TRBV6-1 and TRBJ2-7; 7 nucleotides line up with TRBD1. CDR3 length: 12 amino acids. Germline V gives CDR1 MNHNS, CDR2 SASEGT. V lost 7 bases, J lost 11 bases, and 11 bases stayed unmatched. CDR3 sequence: CASIPVTGSKYF. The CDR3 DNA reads TGTGCCAGCATTCCAGTGACAGGGTCGAAGTACTTC.

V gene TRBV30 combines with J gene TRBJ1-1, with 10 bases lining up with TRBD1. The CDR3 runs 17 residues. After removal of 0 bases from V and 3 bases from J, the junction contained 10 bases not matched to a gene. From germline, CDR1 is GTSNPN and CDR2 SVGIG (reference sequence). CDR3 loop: CAWSVLGRDRGYTEAFF. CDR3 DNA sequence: TGTGCCTGGAGTGTACTGGGCCGGGACAGGGGCTACACTGAAGCTTTCTTT.

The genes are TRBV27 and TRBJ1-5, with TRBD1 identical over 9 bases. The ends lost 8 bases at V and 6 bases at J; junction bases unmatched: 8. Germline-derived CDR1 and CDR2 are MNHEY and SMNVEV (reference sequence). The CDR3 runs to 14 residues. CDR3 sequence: CASGEQGAFQPQHF. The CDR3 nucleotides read TGTGCCAGCGGCGAACAGGGGGCCTTTCAGCCCCAGCATTTT.